This T cell receptor beta chain was sequenced in a study of cytomegalovirus exposure and HLA in healthy donors. CDR1 is SGHRS, CDR2 YFSETQ, per germline. The CDR3 runs to 15 residues. Between the trimmed V and J ends, which lost 2 bases and 1 base, there was a span of 10 bases. This clone was picked up a small number of times. The sample carries other DNA sequences with the same CDR3. This PCR relied on a set of 60 Vbeta primers and 13 Jbeta primers. Sequencing was performed with immunoSEQ multiplex PCR; in TCRdb, only in-frame clones are kept and a portion is missing. The sample holds 100,000 or so clones, around two thirds seen once.

Material for sequencing was PBMCs. The receptor comes from a man younger than 45 in good health and CMV-seropositive. The rearrangement joins TRBV5-1 to TRBJ2-1; D is possibly TRBD1 (5 bases). The CDR3 sequence: CASSLEQGSYNEQFF. For the CDR3, the DNA is TGCGCCAGCAGCTTAGAGCAGGGATCCTACAATGAGCAGTTCTTC.